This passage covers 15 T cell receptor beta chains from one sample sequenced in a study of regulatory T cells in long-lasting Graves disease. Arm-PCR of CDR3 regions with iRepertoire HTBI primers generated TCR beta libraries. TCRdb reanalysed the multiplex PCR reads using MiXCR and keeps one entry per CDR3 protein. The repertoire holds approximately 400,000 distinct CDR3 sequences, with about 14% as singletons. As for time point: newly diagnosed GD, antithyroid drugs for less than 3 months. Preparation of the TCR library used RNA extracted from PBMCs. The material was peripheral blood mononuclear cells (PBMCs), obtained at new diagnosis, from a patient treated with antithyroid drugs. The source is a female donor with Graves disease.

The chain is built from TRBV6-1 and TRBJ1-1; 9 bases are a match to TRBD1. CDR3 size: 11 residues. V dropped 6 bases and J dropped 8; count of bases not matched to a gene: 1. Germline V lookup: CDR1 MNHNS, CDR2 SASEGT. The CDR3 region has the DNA TGTGCCAGCAGAGGACAGGGGGAAGCTTTCTTT. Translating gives CASRGQGEAFF.

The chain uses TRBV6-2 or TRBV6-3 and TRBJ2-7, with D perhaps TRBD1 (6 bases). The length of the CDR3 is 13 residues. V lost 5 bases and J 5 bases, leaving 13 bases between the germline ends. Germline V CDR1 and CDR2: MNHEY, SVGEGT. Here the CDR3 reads CASSHYRVHEQYF. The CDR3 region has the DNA TGTGCCAGCAGTCACTACAGGGTGCACGAGCAGTACTTC.

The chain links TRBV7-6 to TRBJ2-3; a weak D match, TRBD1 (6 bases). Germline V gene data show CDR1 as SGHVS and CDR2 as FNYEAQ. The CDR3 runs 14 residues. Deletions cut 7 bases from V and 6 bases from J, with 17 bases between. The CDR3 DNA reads TGTGCCAGCACTCTCAGCGTGAGGGGGGATACGCAGTATTTT. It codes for CASTLSVRGDTQYF.

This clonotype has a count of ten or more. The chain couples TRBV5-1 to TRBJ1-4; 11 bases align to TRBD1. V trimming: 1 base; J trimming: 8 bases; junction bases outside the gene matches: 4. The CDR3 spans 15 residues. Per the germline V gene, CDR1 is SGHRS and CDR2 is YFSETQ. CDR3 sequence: CASSLSDRGPEKLFF. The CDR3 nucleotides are TGCGCCAGCAGCTTGTCGGACAGGGGGCCCGAAAAACTGTTTTTT.

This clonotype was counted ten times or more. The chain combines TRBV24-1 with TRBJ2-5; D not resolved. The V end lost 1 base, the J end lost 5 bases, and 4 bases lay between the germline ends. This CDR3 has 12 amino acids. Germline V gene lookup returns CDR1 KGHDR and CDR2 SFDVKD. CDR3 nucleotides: TGTGCCACCAGTGATTTAAGGGAGACCCAGTACTTC. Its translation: CATSDLRETQYF.

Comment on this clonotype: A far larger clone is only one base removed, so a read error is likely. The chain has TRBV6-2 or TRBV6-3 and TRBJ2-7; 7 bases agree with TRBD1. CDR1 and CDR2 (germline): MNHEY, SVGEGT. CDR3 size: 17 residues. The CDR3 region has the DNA TGTGCCAGCAGCCCAGATGGCGACAGGGTGCTTTTCTACGAGAAGTACTTC. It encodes CASSPDGDRVLFYEKYF.

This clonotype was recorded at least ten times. CDR3 loop: CSVVGLAAGELFF. The CDR3 DNA follows: TGCAGCGTTGTGGGACTCGCAGCCGGGGAGCTGTTTTTT. The chain employs TRBV29-1 and TRBJ2-2, with D perhaps TRBD2 (6 bases). The length of the CDR3 is 13 residues. Germline V CDR1 and CDR2: SQVTM, ANQGSEA. V shed 4 bases and J shed 6 bases, with 12 bases lying between them.

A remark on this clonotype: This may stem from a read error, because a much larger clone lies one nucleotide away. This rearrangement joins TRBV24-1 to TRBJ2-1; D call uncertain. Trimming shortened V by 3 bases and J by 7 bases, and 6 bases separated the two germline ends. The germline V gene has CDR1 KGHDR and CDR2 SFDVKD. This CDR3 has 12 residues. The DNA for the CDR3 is TGTGCCACCAGTGATGACCGGAATGAGCAGTTCTTC. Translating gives CATSDDRNEQFF.

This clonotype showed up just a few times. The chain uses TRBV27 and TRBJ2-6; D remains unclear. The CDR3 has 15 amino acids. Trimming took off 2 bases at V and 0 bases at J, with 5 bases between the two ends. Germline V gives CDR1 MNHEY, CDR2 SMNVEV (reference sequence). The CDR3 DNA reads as TGTGCCAGCAGTTTAGCCCTCTCTGGGGCCAACGTCCTGACTTTC. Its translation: CASSLALSGANVLTF.

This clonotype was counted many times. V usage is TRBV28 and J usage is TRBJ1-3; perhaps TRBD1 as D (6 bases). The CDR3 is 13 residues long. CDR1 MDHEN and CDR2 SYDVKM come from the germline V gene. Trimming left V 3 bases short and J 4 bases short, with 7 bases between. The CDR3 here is CASSLGTGNTIYF. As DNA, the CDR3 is TGTGCCAGCAGTTTGGGGACAGGAAACACCATATATTTT.

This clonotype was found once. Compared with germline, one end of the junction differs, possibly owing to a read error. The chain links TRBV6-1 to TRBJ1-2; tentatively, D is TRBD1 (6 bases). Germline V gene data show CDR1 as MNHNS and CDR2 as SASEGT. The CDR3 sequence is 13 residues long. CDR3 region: CASGGVNRDGYTF. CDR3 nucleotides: TGCGCCTCGGGAGGGGTTAACAGGGACGGCTACACCTTC.

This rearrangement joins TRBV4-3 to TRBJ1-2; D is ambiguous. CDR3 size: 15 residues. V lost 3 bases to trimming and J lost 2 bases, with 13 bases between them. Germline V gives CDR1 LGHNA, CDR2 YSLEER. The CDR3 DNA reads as TGCGCCAGCAGCCAGGTCGCGGGGAACAACTATGGCTACACCTTC. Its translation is CASSQVAGNNYGYTF.

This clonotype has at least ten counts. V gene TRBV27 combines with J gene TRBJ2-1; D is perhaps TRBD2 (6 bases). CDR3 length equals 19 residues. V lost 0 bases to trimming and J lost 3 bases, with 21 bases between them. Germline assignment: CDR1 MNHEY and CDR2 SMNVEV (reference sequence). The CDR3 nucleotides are TGTGCCAGCAGTTTATCACGGGTCGCAGGGACTCATATCTACAATGAGCAGTTCTTC. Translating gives CASSLSRVAGTHIYNEQFF.

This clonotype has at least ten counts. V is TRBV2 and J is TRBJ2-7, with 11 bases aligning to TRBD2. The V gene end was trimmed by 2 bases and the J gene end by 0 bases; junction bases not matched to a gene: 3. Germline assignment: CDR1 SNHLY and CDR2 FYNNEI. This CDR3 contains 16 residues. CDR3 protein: CASSETLAGGSYEQYF. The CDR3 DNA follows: TGTGCCAGCAGTGAAACCCTAGCGGGAGGCTCCTACGAGCAGTACTTC.

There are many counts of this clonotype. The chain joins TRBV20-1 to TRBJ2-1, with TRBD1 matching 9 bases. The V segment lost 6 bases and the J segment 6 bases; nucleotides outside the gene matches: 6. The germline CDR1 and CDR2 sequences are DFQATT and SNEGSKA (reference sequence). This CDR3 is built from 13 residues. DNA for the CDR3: TGCAGTGCGCGGCGGGACAGGGCCAATGAGCAGTTCTTC. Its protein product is CSARRDRANEQFF.